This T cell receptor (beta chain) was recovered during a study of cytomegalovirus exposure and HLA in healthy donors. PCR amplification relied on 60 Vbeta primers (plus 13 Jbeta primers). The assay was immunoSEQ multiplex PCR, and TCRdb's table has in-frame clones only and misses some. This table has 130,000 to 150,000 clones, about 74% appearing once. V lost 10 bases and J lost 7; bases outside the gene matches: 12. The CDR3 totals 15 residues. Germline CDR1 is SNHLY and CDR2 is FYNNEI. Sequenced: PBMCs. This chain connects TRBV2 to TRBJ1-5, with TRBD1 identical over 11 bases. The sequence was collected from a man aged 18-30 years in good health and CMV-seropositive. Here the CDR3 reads CATRFGTGGEQPQHF. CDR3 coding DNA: TGTGCCACACGATTCGGGACAGGGGGTGAGCAGCCCCAGCATTTT.